The 26 T cell receptor beta chains below were found in one sample sequenced in a study of OX40 agonist ivuxolimab in advanced cancers. Some clones are missing from TCRdb's copy, which holds only in-frame ones; the method was immunoSEQ multiplex PCR. The sample holds about 16,000 clones, about 86% seen once. The sample in question was CD4+ or CD8+ T cells sorted from blood, obtained in a trial of the OX40 agonist ivuxolimab. The receptors come from an adult with an advanced solid tumor such as melanoma, head and neck, liver or kidney cancer.

J is TRBJ2-7 and V is TRBV10-3; D remains ambiguous. There are 12 residues in the CDR3. The germline V and J ends were trimmed by 10 bases and 5 bases, with 15 bases remaining between them. Germline V CDR1 and CDR2: ENHRY, SYGVKD. The CDR3 region is CATKAPGDEQYF. The CDR3 DNA reads TGTGCCACCAAGGCCCCTGGGGACGAGCAGTACTTC.

The J gene is TRBJ2-1, the V gene TRBV7-9; D is undetermined. Trimming took off 1 base at V and 12 bases at J, with 16 bases between the two ends. This CDR3 has 14 residues. Germline lookup yields CDR1 SEHNR and CDR2 FQNEAQ (reference sequence). CDR3: CASSLGSGIVGQFF. The CDR3 DNA reads as TGTGCCAGCAGCTTAGGGTCTGGGATAGTGGGGCAGTTCTTC.

V usage is TRBV10-3 and J usage is TRBJ2-7; 9 nucleotides align to TRBD1. The V segment lost 2 bases and the J segment 5 bases; nucleotides outside the gene matches: 7. The CDR3 covers 15 residues. Germline CDR1 is ENHRY and CDR2 is SYGVKD. CDR3 DNA sequence: TGTGCCATCAGTGAGCCTGGACAGGGGAAGGACGAGCAGTACTTC. Protein sequence: CAISEPGQGKDEQYF.

The chain carries TRBV19 and TRBJ2-1; the match to TRBD2 covers 7 bases. V was clipped by 7 bases and J by 3 bases; unmatched bases: 9. The CDR3 totals 15 residues. Germline assignment: CDR1 LNHDA and CDR2 SQIVND (reference sequence). Written as DNA, the CDR3 is TGTGCCAGTACCAAGGGGAGCGGGATCTACAATGAGCAGTTCTTC. Protein product: CASTKGSGIYNEQFF.

J is TRBJ1-2 and V is TRBV2; D gene unclear. This CDR3 contains 10 residues. The germline V and J ends were trimmed by 7 bases and 5 bases, with 5 bases remaining between them. Looked up from germline, CDR1 is SNHLY and CDR2 is FYNNEI. CDR3 nucleotides: TGTGCCAGCACCCAGTATGGCTACACCTTC. The encoded protein is CASTQYGYTF.

V gene TRBV5-6 combines with J gene TRBJ2-3, with 8 bases identical to TRBD2. The germline gives CDR1 SGHDT, CDR2 YYEEEE. V lost 3 bases and J lost 2; bases outside the gene matches: 11. The length of the CDR3 is 17 residues. CDR3 in amino acids: CASSWGKRGTYTDTQYF. The CDR3 bases are TGTGCCAGCAGCTGGGGCAAGCGGGGGACTTACACAGATACGCAGTATTTT.

This clone was recorded once. This chain links TRBV28 with TRBJ2-3; D unclear. The CDR3 consists of 14 residues. V lost 5 bases and J lost 4, with 13 bases in between. Germline CDR1 MDHEN, CDR2 SYDVKM. The CDR3, as DNA: TGTGCCAGCAGTCGGGCAGGTTTATCAGATACGCAGTATTTT. Translated, it gives CASSRAGLSDTQYF.

The rearrangement links TRBV6-4 to TRBJ1-1; no clear D. Per germline, CDR1 MRHNA and CDR2 SNTAGT. The CDR3 consists of 13 residues. V dropped 4 bases and J dropped 1 base, with 7 bases sitting between them. CDR3 bases: TGTGCCAGCAGTGTCGAATGGAACACTGAAGCTTTCTTT. Translating it yields CASSVEWNTEAFF.

This chain connects TRBV5-6 to TRBJ2-2, with D possibly being TRBD2 (6 bases). The length of the CDR3 is 16 residues. The ends were cut back, 6 bases at V and 5 bases at J, with 20 bases in the middle. The germline CDR1 and CDR2 sequences are SGHDT and YYEEEE. This CDR3 reads CASTLIGLAGTGELFF. CDR3 coding DNA: TGTGCCAGCACCCTCATCGGCTTGGCGGGGACCGGGGAGCTGTTTTTT.

J is TRBJ1-5 and V is TRBV30, with D possibly matching TRBD1 (5 bases). The CDR3 sequence is 13 residues long. Germline CDR1 is GTSNPN and CDR2 is SVGIG (reference sequence). Trimming shortened V by 4 bases and J by 3 bases, and 10 bases separated the two germline ends. This CDR3 is CAWNWGLNQPQHF. CDR3 DNA: TGTGCCTGGAATTGGGGCCTCAATCAGCCCCAGCATTTT.

This chain links TRBV6-5 with TRBJ1-1; 9 bases are shared with TRBD1. V shed 7 bases, J shed 5 bases, and the junction held 8 bases outside the gene matches. Germline V gives CDR1 MNHEY, CDR2 SVGAGI. This CDR3 is built from 14 residues. The CDR3 coding sequence is TGTGCCAGCATCTCAACAGGGGGCTGGACTGAAGCTTTCTTT. It specifies CASISTGGWTEAFF.

The J gene is TRBJ1-1, the V gene TRBV19; the D is unclear. Germline assignment: CDR1 LNHDA and CDR2 SQIVND (reference sequence). V lost 7 bases, J lost 3 bases, and 15 bases lay in between. The CDR3 is 14 residues long. In DNA, the CDR3 is TGTGCCAGTACCGACGTCCGGGCCGACACTGAAGCTTTCTTT. It codes for CASTDVRADTEAFF.

This rearrangement joins TRBV2 to TRBJ2-2, with 14 bases lining up with TRBD2. Germline V CDR1 and CDR2: SNHLY, FYNNEI. The CDR3 length is 16 residues. With V trimmed by 7 bases and J by 9 bases, 10 bases remained unmatched. The CDR3 DNA is TGTGCCAGCAACGGGGGACTAGCGGGAGTAAATAGGGAGCTGTTTTTT. Amino acid sequence: CASNGGLAGVNRELFF. Filled out from reference TRBV2 and TRBJ2-2, the complete variable domain reads EPEVTQTPSHQVTQMGQEVILRCVPISNHLYFYWYRQILGQKVEFLVSFYNNEISEKSEIFDDQFSVERPDGSNFTLKIRSTKLEDSAMYFCASNGGLAGVNRELFFGEGSRLTVL.

The chain carries TRBV11-1 and TRBJ2-7; D not certain. The V gene's germline CDR1 is SGHAT and CDR2 FQDESV (reference sequence). V lost 5 bases to trimming and J lost 2 bases, with 10 bases between them. The CDR3 totals 13 residues. The CDR3 sequence is CASSPELAYEQYF. In DNA, the CDR3 is TGTGCCAGCAGCCCCGAGTTAGCCTACGAGCAGTACTTC.

The V call is TRBV15, the J call TRBJ2-1; TRBD2 matches 9 bases. After removal of 4 bases from V and 3 bases from J, the junction contained 7 bases not matched to a gene. Germline V gives CDR1 LNHNV, CDR2 YYDKDF (reference sequence). This CDR3 spans 16 amino acids. CDR3: CATSNLIAGDYNEQFF. In nucleotides, the CDR3 is TGTGCCACCAGCAATCTAATAGCGGGAGACTACAATGAGCAGTTCTTC.

The V and J genes are TRBV18 and TRBJ2-5, with TRBD1 as a possible D gene (6 bases). V gave up 3 bases and J gave up 2 bases, with 13 bases separating them. Germline V CDR1 and CDR2: KGHSH, LQKENI. This CDR3 spans 15 amino acids. The CDR3 loop is CASSPNGGQQETQYF. CDR3 DNA: TGTGCCAGCTCACCTAATGGCGGACAGCAAGAGACCCAGTACTTC.

This clone came up once. The same CDR3 arises from other DNA sequences in this sample as well. The chain couples TRBV9 to TRBJ1-6; possibly TRBD1 for D (5 bases). This CDR3 spans 14 amino acids. Looked up from germline, CDR1 is SGDLS and CDR2 is YYNGEE. V lost 0 bases, J lost 8 bases, and 9 bases lay in between. The CDR3 is CASSVGGFDSPLHF. The CDR3 coding sequence is TGTGCCAGCAGCGTAGGGGGCTTTGATTCACCCCTCCACTTT.

CDR3 bases: TGTGCCTGGAGGCCCCTCCACAGGGAGAACTATGGCTACACCTTC. Translating gives CAWRPLHRENYGYTF. V is TRBV30 and J is TRBJ1-2; TRBD1 is a possible D gene (6 bases). Germline-derived CDR1 and CDR2 are GTSNPN and SVGIG (reference sequence). V lost 3 bases and J 2 bases, leaving 16 bases between the germline ends. The CDR3 runs to 15 residues.

This clone was detected only once. V and J are TRBV11-2 and TRBJ2-1; 10 nucleotides match TRBD1. The trim removed 4 bases at V and 7 bases at J, leaving 7 bases unmatched. The CDR3 consists of 15 residues. The germline V gene encodes CDR1 SGHAT and CDR2 FQNNGV. The CDR3 reads CASSSSDRGDNEQFF. In DNA, the CDR3 is TGTGCCAGCAGCTCTTCGGACAGGGGGGATAATGAGCAGTTCTTC.

The chain has TRBV7-2 and TRBJ1-2; weak D call: TRBD1 (5 bases). CDR3 length: 13 residues. In germline, CDR1 is SGHTA, CDR2 FQGNSA. Trimming removed 0 bases from V and 8 bases from J, with 10 bases in between. Written as DNA, the CDR3 is TGTGCCAGCAGCTTAGCGTTGCGGGGCGGCTACACCTTC. Its translation: CASSLALRGGYTF.

The count of this clone is one. The chain combines TRBV14 with TRBJ2-2; 7 nucleotides align to TRBD2. Unmatched junction bases numbered 16, after V lost 1 base and J lost 8 bases. Germline V gives CDR1 SGHDN, CDR2 FVKESK. The CDR3 runs 18 residues. The CDR3 nucleotides read TGTGCCAGCAGCCAAGCCCCCACTTGGCGGGAGAGTGCAGGGGAGCTGTTTTTT. It is translated as CASSQAPTWRESAGELFF.

This chain links TRBV10-3 with TRBJ1-2, with no clear D. Deletions cut 0 bases from V and 8 bases from J, with 7 bases between. The CDR3 spans 12 residues. The germline gives CDR1 ENHRY, CDR2 SYGVKD. The CDR3 reads CAISESMGGYTF. Here the CDR3 DNA reads TGTGCCATCAGTGAGTCCATGGGGGGCTACACCTTC.

The DNA for the CDR3 is TGTGCCAGCAGCCTGGCGAACACCGGGGAGCTGTTTTTT. This gives the protein CASSLANTGELFF. The V and J genes are TRBV6-1 and TRBJ2-2; D not certain. This CDR3 contains 13 residues. V was cut by 6 bases and J by 0 bases, with 5 bases left in between. The germline gives CDR1 MNHNS, CDR2 SASEGT.

The CDR3 sequence: CASSIEGWTNEKLFF. CDR3 DNA: TGTGCCAGTAGTATCGAGGGGTGGACTAATGAAAAACTGTTTTTT. The chain combines TRBV19 with TRBJ1-4, with a tentative D call TRBD1 (5 bases). Trimming left V 3 bases short and J 2 bases short, with 10 bases between. Germline-derived CDR1 and CDR2 are LNHDA and SQIVND (reference sequence). The CDR3 is 15 residues long.

The V gene is TRBV5-4, the J gene TRBJ2-5; D ambiguous. CDR3 size: 13 residues. CDR1 and CDR2 from the germline V gene are SGHNT and YYREEE (reference sequence). Deletions cut 2 bases from V and 7 bases from J, with 12 bases between. The CDR3 loop is CASSLGGEGTQYF. CDR3 coding DNA: TGTGCCAGCAGCTTAGGTGGGGAAGGGACCCAGTACTTC. Drawing the rest from reference TRBV5-4 and TRBJ2-5, the complete variable domain is ETGVTQSPTHLIKTRGQQVTLRCSSQSGHNTVSWYQQALGQGPQFIFQYYREEENGRGNFPPRFSGLQFPNYSSELNVNALELDDSALYLCASSLGGEGTQYFGPGTRLLVL.

The chain is built from TRBV28 and TRBJ2-5; TRBD2 might be the D (5 bases). The germline V gene encodes CDR1 MDHEN and CDR2 SYDVKM. The CDR3 extends over 13 amino acids. With 5 bases removed from V and 9 bases from J, the gap between germline ends came to 16 bases. The CDR3 nucleotides are TGTGCCAGCAGTCCGATCGCCTTGGAGGCCCAGTACTTC. It codes for CASSPIALEAQYF.